This T cell receptor beta chain derives from a study of beta chain features in type 1 diabetes. CDR1 and CDR2 (germline): LGHNA, YNFKEQ. V lost 1 base and J lost 0, with 13 bases in between. The CDR3 is 18 residues long. A CD45RO/CCR7/CD25/CD127/CD95/CD27 panel sorted naive, central memory, regulatory and stem cell-like memory CD4+ cells. Study outcomes and limitations: A PCR bias possibly favoring shorter templates would apply equally to patients and controls.

All of the isolated RNA was reverse transcribed, so expressed TCRB transcripts were sequenced. Naive, central memory and regulatory T cell samples produced a mean of approximately 3.5 million reads. TCRdb keeps only in-frame clones here, not all; method: immunoSEQ multiplex PCR. The sample carries some 240,000 clones, roughly a tenth recorded once. This clone was detected a few times. Its antigen is unidentified. This chain joins TRBV4-2 and TRBJ2-6; D gene ambiguous. This TCR was recovered from a man between 18 and 35 years old in good health. Sequenced input: central memory CD4+ T cells from blood. For the CDR3, the DNA is TGTGCCAGCAGCCAAGTCGGCGCAGCTGGCTCTGGGGCCAACGTCCTGACTTTC. It yields the protein CASSQVGAAGSGANVLTF.